This T cell receptor (beta chain) was obtained from a study of identical twins (dated by TCRdb to the mid-2010s). In the study overall: To test whether fetal clonotypes persist, this study deep-sequenced TCR alpha and beta repertoires from monozygotic twins, from unrelated adults of various ages, and from cord blood. To rule out contamination, replicate twin experiments were performed at different times with different library preparation protocols. Overall study outcomes, separate from this receptor: Conclusions relied on cross-sectional statistical analysis, since the same donors could not be followed over many years. Fewer insertions were carried by abundant cord blood beta clonotypes; a weaker similar trend was observed in young adult naive repertoires, while no such trend was observed in memory repertoires. Compared with coincidental sharing between unrelated individuals, out-of-frame TCR alpha sequences shared between twins had an excess of sequences with low generation probability. In beta out-of-frame sequences, excess twin sharing was weaker, because having fewer shared sequences lowered the signal-to-noise ratio. In monozygotic twins, recombination models systematically underestimated out-of-frame TCR alpha sharing, but the models matched the sharing seen between unrelated individuals. Zero-insertion analyses could be partly confounded by invariant T cells such as MAIT and iNKT, although diverse VJ usage argued against such confounding for most clonotypes.

With regard to this clonotype: Its antigen remains unidentified. Per-base qualities were not stored, and no clone one base away is much larger.

Libraries were constructed by 5' RACE. Sequencing took place on an Illumina HiSeq 2000. A universal primer binding site was added through template switching, and the final cDNA carried a unique molecular identifier so that TCR cDNA molecules could be counted accurately. Specific primers in the conserved constant-segment region were used to synthesize first-strand cDNA for TCR alpha and beta chains. Each cDNA library was double barcoded, with a SMART-Mk sample barcode plus Illumina barcodes, to control for contamination. TruSeq adapter sequences and Illumina sample barcodes were added in two successive PCR steps. TCR alpha and beta cDNA libraries were sequenced on the Illumina HiSeq platform with custom primers. The authors processed their data as follows. Raw reads were processed with MiGEC to extract unique molecular identifiers, and MiXCR was used to determine CDR3 positions. Recombination models were inferred per individual with the repgenHMM and IGoR tools using an EM algorithm. The analysis of shared clonotypes was done with the tcR package in R, with sharing normalized by the product of cloneset sizes. Out-of-frame nonproductive sequences were analyzed to study raw recombination free of thymic and clonal selection effects. TCRdb reran the public reads through fastp at Q25 and MiXCR, keeping productive beta chains. For every CDR3 protein sequence, its rows merge into one entry that carries the most common genes and DNA. The V and J calls and clone size are TCRdb's, not the authors'. The sample table shows hundreds of thousands of distinct CDR3 sequences, and around 6% are seen once. Around 1.7% of the sample rests with the top ten.

Only healthy Caucasian donors were included. The study also sequenced three unrelated non-twin adults: a male aged 18 to 30, a male aged 50 to 60 and a female aged 50 to 60. Miltenyi CD45RO+ enrichment and human naive T-cell isolation kits were used to isolate memory (CD45RO+) and naive T cells from PBMC. V is cut back by 4 bases and J by 3 bases, with 3 bases in the junction unmatched. The CDR3 numbers 15 residues from cysteine through phenylalanine. The retained sequence is limited to the CDR3, 45 bases, with the frame set at the first base. The germline V gene yields SNHLY for CDR1 and FYNNEI for CDR2.

Recombination linked TRBV2 to TRBJ2-1; TRBD2 agrees with 10 junctional bases. Sequenced: naive T cells sorted from blood. The cell subset or site label for this specimen denotes: cells isolated with a human naive T-cell isolation kit. The TCR originated in a young man in good health. The CDR3 region has the sequence CASSAPSGSYNEQFF. The nucleotide sequence is given as TGTGCCAGCAGTGCCCCTAGCGGGAGCTACAATGAGCAGTTCTTC.